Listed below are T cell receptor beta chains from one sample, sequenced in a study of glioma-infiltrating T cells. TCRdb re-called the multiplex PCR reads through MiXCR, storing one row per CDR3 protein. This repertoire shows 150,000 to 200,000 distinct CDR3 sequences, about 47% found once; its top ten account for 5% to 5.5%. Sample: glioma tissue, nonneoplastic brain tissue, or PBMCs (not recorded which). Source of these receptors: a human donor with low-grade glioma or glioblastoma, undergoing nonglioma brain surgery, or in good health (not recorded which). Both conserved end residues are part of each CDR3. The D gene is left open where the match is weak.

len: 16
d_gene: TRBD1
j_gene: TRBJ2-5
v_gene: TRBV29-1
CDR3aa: CSVEDTGTGPPETQYF

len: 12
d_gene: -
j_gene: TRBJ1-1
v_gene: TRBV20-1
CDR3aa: CSAKGGGTEAFF

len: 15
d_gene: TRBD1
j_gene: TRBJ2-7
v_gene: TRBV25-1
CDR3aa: CASSESQGAPYEQYF

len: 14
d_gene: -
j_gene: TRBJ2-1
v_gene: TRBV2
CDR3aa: CASSDGPNYNEQFF

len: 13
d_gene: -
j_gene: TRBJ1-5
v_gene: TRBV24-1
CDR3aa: CATHGGANRPQHF

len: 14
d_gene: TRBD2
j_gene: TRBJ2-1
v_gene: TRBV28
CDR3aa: CASSILAGNNEQFF

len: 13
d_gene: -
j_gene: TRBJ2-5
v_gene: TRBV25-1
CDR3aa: CASSPTSGETQYF

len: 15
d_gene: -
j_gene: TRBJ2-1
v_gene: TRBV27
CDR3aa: CASSLRLDFHNERFF

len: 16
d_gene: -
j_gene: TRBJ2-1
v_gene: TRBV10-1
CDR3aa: CASSEALRSSYSEQFF

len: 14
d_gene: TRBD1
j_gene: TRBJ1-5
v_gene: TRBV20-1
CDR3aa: CSAINRDRGQPHHF

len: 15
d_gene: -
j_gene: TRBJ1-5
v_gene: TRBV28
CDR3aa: CASRNSGIFNQPQHF

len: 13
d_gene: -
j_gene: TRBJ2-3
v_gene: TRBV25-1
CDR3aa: CASSLQGTDKQYF

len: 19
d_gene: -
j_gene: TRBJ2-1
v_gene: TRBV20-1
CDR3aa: CSAREKRYRGSWTYNEQFF

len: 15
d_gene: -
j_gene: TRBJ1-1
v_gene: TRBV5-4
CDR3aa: CASSLSGTPNTEAFF

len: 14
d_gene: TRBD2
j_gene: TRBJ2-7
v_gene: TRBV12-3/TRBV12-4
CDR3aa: CASSLSTREGEQYF

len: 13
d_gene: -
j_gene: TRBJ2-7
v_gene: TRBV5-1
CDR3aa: CASSRGVENEQYF

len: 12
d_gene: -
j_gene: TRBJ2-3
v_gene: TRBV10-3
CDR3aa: CAIRGDTDTQYF

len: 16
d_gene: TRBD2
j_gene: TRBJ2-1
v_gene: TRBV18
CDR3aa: CASSPTSGSSYNEQFF

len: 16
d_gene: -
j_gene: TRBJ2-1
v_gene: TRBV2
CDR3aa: CASSLFGTLRYNERFF

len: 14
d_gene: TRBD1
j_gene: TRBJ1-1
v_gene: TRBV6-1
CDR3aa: CASSGGTANTEAFF

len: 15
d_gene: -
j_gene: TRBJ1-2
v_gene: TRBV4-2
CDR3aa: CASSQDPGANYGYTF

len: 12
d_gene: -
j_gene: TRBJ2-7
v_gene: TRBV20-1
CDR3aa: CSARRVTYEQYF

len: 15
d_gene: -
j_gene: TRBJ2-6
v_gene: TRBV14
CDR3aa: CASSQGVTGGNVLTF

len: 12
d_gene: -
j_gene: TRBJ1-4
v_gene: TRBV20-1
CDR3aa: CSLGGTNEKLFF

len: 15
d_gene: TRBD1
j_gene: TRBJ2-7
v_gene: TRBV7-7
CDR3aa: CASSPHAGDSYEQYF

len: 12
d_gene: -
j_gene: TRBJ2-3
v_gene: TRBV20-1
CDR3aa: CSAVSGADTQYF

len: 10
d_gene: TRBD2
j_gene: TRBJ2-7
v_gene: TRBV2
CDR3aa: CASGSFQRGF

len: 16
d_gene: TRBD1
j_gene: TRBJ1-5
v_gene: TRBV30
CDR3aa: CAWSGQGPLLYQPQHF

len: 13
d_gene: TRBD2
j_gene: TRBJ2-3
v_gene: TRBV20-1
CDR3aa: CSASNSGIFEQYF

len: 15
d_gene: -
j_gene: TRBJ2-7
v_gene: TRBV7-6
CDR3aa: CAISTIQGEVREQYF